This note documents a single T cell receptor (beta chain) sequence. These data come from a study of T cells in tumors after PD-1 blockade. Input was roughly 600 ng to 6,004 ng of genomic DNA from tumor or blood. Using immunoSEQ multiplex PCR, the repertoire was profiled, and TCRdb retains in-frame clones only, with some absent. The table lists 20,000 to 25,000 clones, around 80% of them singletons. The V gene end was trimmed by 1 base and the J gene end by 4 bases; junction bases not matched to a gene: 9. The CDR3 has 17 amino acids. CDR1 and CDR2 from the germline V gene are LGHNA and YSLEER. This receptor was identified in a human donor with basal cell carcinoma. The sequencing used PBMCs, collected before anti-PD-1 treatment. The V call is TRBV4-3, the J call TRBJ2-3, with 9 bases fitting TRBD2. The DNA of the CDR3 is TGCGCCAGCAGCCAAGGGACTAGCGCCTTAAGGGCAGATACGCAGTATTTT. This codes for CASSQGTSALRADTQYF.